This entry is about one TCR beta chain. The record originates from a study of cytotoxic CD8 clonotypes in ibrutinib-treated CLL. Study-level information: Of a cohort that held around 11 relapsed/refractory and 15 treatment-naive patients, 17 to 18 were IGHV unmutated. Partial response occurred in about 25 patients and complete response in 2; at median about 6 years, roughly 14 remained remitted and 12 progressed.

Investigators sought sequencing depths of between 1 in 200,000 and 1 in 1 million T cells. Produced via immunoSEQ multiplex PCR; TCRdb's table is partial and in-frame only. The sample yields fewer than 85,000 clones, 79% seen once. CDR3 length: 16 residues. Deletions cut 2 bases from V and 0 bases from J, with 12 bases between. The germline V gene encodes CDR1 SGHRS and CDR2 YFSETQ. This TCR was recovered from a human donor with chronic lymphocytic leukemia. The sample was PBMCs, taken after 12 months of ibrutinib treatment. The chain has TRBV5-1 and TRBJ1-3; D possibly corresponds to TRBD1 (5 bases). The CDR3 sequence is CASSFSSGSSGNTIYF. CDR3 bases: TGCGCCAGCAGCTTCTCATCAGGGAGCTCTGGAAACACCATATATTTT.